The rows below give T cell receptor beta chains drawn from one sample of a study of cytomegalovirus exposure and HLA in healthy donors. Method: immunoSEQ multiplex PCR; TCRdb's copy keeps in-frame clones and lacks some. The sample lists about 70,000 clones; 75% to 90% were seen once. Sequencing used PBMCs. The receptor set was obtained from a woman in her 30s in good health and CMV-seropositive. Both conserved end residues are part of each CDR3. D genes are given only for firm matches. Clone size is not always given. Where it is, it says once, few, many or a class for expanded clones.

>TRBD2|TRBV5-4|NA|TRBJ2-2
CASSDGLAGANTGELFF
TGTGCCAGCAGCGATGGACTAGCGGGAGCGAACACCGGGGAGCTGTTTTTT
>TRBD1|TRBV18|NA|TRBJ2-1
CASSRTGGIDEQFF
TGTGCCAGCTCCCGGACAGGGGGGATCGATGAGCAGTTCTTC
>NA|TRBV15|NA|TRBJ2-1
CATSERSTYNEQFF
TGTGCCACCAGCGAGCGGTCTACCTACAATGAGCAGTTCTTC
>NA|TRBV5-1|NA|TRBJ1-2
CASSLDREFDGYTF
TGCGCCAGCAGCTTGGACAGGGAATTCGATGGCTACACCTTC
>NA|TRBV5-4|NA|TRBJ2-7
CASSLTSGDYEQYF
TGTGCCAGCAGCTTGACGTCCGGGGACTACGAGCAGTACTTC
>NA|TRBV4-1|NA|TRBJ2-5
CASSPAVRETQYF
TGCGCCAGCAGCCCCGCTGTCCGGGAGACCCAGTACTTC
>NA|TRBV19|NA|TRBJ1-6
CASSIRADRSSYNSPLHF
TGTGCCAGTAGTATCCGGGCCGACAGGAGCTCCTATAATTCACCCCTCCACTTT
>NA|TRBV6-1|NA|TRBJ1-2
CASSEAYRVGGYTF
TGTGCCAGCAGTGAAGCGTACAGGGTGGGTGGCTACACCTTC
>TRBD2|TRBV28|NA|TRBJ2-3
CASSWPFLGTSEFTDTQYF
TGTGCCAGCAGTTGGCCCTTTCTCGGGACTAGCGAGTTCACAGATACGCAGTATTTT
>TRBD1|TRBV18|NA|TRBJ2-7
CASSRGTAPYEQYF
TGTGCCAGCTCCCGTGGGACAGCCCCCTACGAGCAGTACTTC
>NA|TRBV5-1|NA|TRBJ1-1
CASSLDRSAEAFF
TGCGCCAGCAGCTTGGACAGGAGTGCTGAAGCTTTCTTT
>NA|TRBV11-2|once|TRBJ2-1
CASSATISTGNYNEQFF
TGTGCCAGCAGCGCGACCATCTCCACAGGGAACTACAATGAGCAGTTCTTC
>NA|TRBV9|once|TRBJ1-3
CASSQSWSGNTIYF
TGTGCCAGCAGCCAGTCCTGGTCTGGAAACACCATATATTTT
>NA|TRBV2|NA|TRBJ1-3
CASRPDSVSGNTIYF
TGTGCCAGCAGGCCCGACAGTGTCTCTGGAAACACCATATATTTT
>NA|TRBV15|NA|TRBJ1-1
CATSRGGDSTEAFF
TGTGCCACCAGCAGGGGGGGGGATTCGACTGAAGCTTTCTTT
>NA|TRBV15|NA|TRBJ1-2
CATSRGRGPGNYGYTF
TGTGCCACCAGCAGAGGTAGAGGGCCCGGTAACTATGGCTACACCTTC
>TRBD2|TRBV5-1|NA|TRBJ2-1
CASSFGLAGGKYNEQFF
TGCGCCAGCAGCTTTGGACTAGCGGGAGGGAAATACAATGAGCAGTTCTTC
>NA|TRBV30|NA|TRBJ2-7
CAWTSSGTYEQYF
TGTGCCTGGACAAGTAGCGGAACGTACGAGCAGTACTTC
>TRBD1|TRBV5-5|NA|TRBJ2-3
CASSLGQGADTQYF
TGTGCCAGCAGCTTGGGACAGGGAGCGGATACGCAGTATTTT
>TRBD1|TRBV4-1|NA|TRBJ1-5
CASSQDGTGLRPQHF
TGCGCCAGCAGCCAAGACGGGACAGGTCTTCGGCCCCAGCATTTT
>NA|TRBV15|NA|TRBJ2-7
CATSRRTVNGEQYF
TGTGCCACCAGCAGACGGACAGTAAACGGCGAGCAGTACTTC
>NA|TRBV7-7|NA|TRBJ2-3
CASSFESADTQYF
TGTGCCAGCAGCTTTGAGTCGGCAGATACGCAGTATTTT
>TRBD1|TRBV29-1|NA|TRBJ2-7
CSVEIGDRAYEQYF
TGCAGCGTTGAAATCGGGGACAGGGCCTACGAGCAGTACTTC
>NA|TRBV6-1|NA|TRBJ2-7
CASSEGPPPATYEQYF
TGTGCCAGCAGTGAAGGTCCCCCCCCCGCAACCTACGAGCAGTACTTC
>NA|TRBV29-1|NA|TRBJ1-1
CSVEAPLKSEAFF
TGCAGCGTTGAAGCCCCTTTGAAGAGTGAAGCTTTCTTT
>TRBD1|TRBV5-1|NA|TRBJ2-7
CASSPGTGSYEQYF
TGCGCCAGCAGCCCCGGGACAGGTTCCTACGAGCAGTACTTC
>NA|TRBV7-9|NA|TRBJ2-3
CASSLSTDTQYF
TGTGCCAGCAGCCTCAGCACAGATACGCAGTATTTT
>NA|TRBV6-5|once|TRBJ2-7
CASSYLPGGYEQYF
TGTGCCAGCAGTTACCTGCCAGGGGGGTACGAGCAGTACTTC
>NA|TRBV11-2|NA|TRBJ1-2
CASSLDLFRGGYTF
TGTGCCAGCAGCTTAGATCTCTTTAGGGGTGGCTACACCTTC
>TRBD2|TRBV18|NA|TRBJ2-7
CASSPPGTSGRGSEQYF
TGTGCCAGCTCACCACCCGGGACTAGCGGGAGAGGAAGCGAGCAGTACTTC
>NA|TRBV30|NA|TRBJ2-7
CAWSVENPGLLEQYF
TGTGCCTGGAGTGTAGAGAATCCTGGACTATTGGAGCAGTACTTC
>TRBD2|TRBV6-5|NA|TRBJ2-7
CASSNQLAGPYEQYF
TGTGCCAGCAGTAACCAACTAGCGGGACCCTACGAGCAGTACTTC
>NA|TRBV2|NA|TRBJ2-1
CASSVHPGDYNEQFF
TGTGCCAGCAGTGTACACCCCGGGGACTACAATGAGCAGTTCTTC
>NA|TRBV5-1|NA|TRBJ2-3
CASRNSLTHPGSDTQYF
TGCGCCAGCAGAAATAGCCTGACCCACCCGGGTTCAGATACGCAGTATTTT
>NA|TRBV18|once|TRBJ2-7
CASSPLRDSYEQYF
TGTGCCAGCTCACCATTACGGGACTCCTACGAGCAGTACTTC
>NA|TRBV5-6|once|TRBJ2-3
CASSLVAATQYF
TGTGCCAGCAGCTTGGTGGCGGCCACGCAGTATTTT
>NA|TRBV11-2|NA|TRBJ2-1
CASSLLTRFPYNEQFF
TGTGCCAGCAGCTTATTGACGCGGTTCCCCTACAATGAGCAGTTCTTC
>TRBD1|TRBV5-1|NA|TRBJ2-3
CASSADRGLSTDTQYF
TGCGCCAGCAGCGCGGACAGGGGGCTTAGCACAGATACGCAGTATTTT
>NA|TRBV7-9|once|TRBJ2-1
CASTPQGDEQFF
TGTGCCAGCACCCCTCAGGGCGATGAGCAGTTCTTC
>NA|TRBV7-9|NA|TRBJ1-2
CASSLGGSYTF
TGTGCCAGCAGCTTAGGAGGAAGCTACACCTTC
>NA|TRBV19|once|TRBJ2-3
CASSIGTGAGGDTQYF
TGTGCCAGTAGTATAGGAACGGGAGCTGGGGGAGATACGCAGTATTTT
>TRBD2|TRBV4-1|NA|TRBJ2-2
CASSLRGLAATGELFF
TGCGCCAGCAGCCTAAGAGGACTAGCGGCCACCGGGGAGCTGTTTTTT
>NA|TRBV19|NA|TRBJ2-7
CASRRTSSYEQYF
TGTGCCAGTCGGCGGACAAGCTCCTACGAGCAGTACTTC
>NA|TRBV11-2|NA|TRBJ1-1
CASSSQGFEAFF
TGTGCCAGCAGCTCACAGGGATTTGAAGCTTTCTTT
>NA|TRBV27|NA|TRBJ2-3
CASSLDAPGTNVGSTDTQYF
TGTGCCAGCAGTTTAGATGCCCCCGGGACAAACGTAGGCAGCACAGATACGCAGTATTTT
>NA|TRBV6-5|NA|TRBJ1-1
CASSVTGSVGAFF
TGTGCCAGCAGCGTAACAGGGTCCGTAGGAGCTTTCTTT